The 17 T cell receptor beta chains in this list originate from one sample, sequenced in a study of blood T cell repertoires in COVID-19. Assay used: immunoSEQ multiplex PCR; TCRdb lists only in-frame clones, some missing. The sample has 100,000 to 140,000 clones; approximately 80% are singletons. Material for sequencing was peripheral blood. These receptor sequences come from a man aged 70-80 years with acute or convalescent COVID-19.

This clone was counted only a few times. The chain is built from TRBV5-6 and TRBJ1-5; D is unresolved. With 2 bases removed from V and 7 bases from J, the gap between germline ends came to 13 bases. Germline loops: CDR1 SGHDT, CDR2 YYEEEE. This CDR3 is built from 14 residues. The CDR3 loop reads CASSFWESGQPQHF. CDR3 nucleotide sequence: TGTGCCAGCAGCTTCTGGGAGAGCGGACAGCCCCAGCATTTT.

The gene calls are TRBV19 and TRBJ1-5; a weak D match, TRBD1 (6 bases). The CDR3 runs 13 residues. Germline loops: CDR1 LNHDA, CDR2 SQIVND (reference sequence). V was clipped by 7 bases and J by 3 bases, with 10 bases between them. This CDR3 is CASTGQYNQPQHF. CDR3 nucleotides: TGTGCCAGTACAGGACAGTACAATCAGCCCCAGCATTTT.

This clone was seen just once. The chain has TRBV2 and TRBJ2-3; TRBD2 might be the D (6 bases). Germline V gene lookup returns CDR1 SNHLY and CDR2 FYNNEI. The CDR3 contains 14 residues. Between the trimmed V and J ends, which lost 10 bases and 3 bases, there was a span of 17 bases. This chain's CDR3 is CATNGDFGTDTQYF. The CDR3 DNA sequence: TGTGCCACCAACGGGGACTTTGGTACAGATACGCAGTATTTT. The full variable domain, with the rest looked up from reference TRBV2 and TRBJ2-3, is EPEVTQTPSHQVTQMGQEVILRCVPISNHLYFYWYRQILGQKVEFLVSFYNNEISEKSEIFDDQFSVERPDGSNFTLKIRSTKLEDSAMYFCATNGDFGTDTQYFGPGTRLTVL.

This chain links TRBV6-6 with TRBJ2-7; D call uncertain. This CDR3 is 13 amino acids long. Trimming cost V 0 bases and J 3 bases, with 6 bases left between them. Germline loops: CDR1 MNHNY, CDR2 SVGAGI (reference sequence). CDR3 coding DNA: TGTGCCAGCAGTTACTCAATTATCTACGAGCAGTACTTC. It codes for CASSYSIIYEQYF.

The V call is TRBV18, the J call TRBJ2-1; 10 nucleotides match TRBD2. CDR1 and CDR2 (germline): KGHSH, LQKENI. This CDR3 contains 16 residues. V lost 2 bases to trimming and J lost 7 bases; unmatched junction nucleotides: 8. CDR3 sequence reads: CASSPNLAGAENEQFF. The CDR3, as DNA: TGTGCCAGCTCACCAAATCTAGCGGGGGCTGAAAATGAGCAGTTCTTC.

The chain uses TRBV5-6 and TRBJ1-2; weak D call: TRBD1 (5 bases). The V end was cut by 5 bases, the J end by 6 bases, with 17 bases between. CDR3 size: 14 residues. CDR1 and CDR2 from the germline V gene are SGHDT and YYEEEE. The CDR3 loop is CASSYDTGGHGYTF. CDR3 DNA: TGTGCCAGCAGTTACGACACAGGTGGGCATGGCTACACCTTC.

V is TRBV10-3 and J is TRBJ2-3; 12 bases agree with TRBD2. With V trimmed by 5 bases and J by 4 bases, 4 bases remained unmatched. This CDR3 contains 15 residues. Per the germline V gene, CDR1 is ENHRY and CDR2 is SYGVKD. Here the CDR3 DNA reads TGTGCCATCAGTTCTAGCGGGGGGGGTTCAGATACGCAGTATTTT. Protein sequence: CAISSSGGGSDTQYF.

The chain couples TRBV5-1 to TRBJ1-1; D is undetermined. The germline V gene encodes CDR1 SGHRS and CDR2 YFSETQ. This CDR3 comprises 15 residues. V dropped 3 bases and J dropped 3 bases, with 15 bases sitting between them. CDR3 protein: CASSWQQLGDTEAFF. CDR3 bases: TGCGCCAGCAGCTGGCAACAACTCGGGGACACTGAAGCTTTCTTT.

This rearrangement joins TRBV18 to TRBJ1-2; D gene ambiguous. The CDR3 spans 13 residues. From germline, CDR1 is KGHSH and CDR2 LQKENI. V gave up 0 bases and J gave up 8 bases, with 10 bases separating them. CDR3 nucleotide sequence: TGTGCCAGCTCACCACCAGCGGAAACCGGCTACACCTTC. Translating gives CASSPPAETGYTF.

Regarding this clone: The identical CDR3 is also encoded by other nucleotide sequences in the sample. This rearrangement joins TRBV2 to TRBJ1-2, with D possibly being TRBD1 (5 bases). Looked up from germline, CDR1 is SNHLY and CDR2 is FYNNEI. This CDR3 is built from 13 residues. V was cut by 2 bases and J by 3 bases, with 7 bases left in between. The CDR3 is CASSETGYYGYTF. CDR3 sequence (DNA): TGTGCCAGCAGTGAAACAGGCTACTATGGCTACACCTTC.

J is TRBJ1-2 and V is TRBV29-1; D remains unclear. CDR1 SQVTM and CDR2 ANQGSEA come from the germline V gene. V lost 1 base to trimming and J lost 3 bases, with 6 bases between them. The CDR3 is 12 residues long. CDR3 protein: CSVEGYYYGYTF. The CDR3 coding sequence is TGCAGCGTTGAAGGGTACTACTATGGCTACACCTTC.

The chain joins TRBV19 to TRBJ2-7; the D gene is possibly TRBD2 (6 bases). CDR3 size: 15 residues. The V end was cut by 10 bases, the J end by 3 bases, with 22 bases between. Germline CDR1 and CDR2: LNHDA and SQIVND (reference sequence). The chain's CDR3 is CATPIRRAEHYEQYF. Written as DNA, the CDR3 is TGTGCCACCCCCATCAGGAGGGCAGAACACTACGAGCAGTACTTC.

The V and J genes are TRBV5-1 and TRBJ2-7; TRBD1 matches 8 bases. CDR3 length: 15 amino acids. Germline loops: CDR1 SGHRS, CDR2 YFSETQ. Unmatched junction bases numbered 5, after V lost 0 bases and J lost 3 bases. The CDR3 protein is CASSLEGTGFYEQYF. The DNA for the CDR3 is TGCGCCAGCAGCTTGGAGGGGACAGGCTTCTACGAGCAGTACTTC. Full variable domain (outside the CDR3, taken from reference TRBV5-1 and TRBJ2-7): KAGVTQTPRYLIKTRGQQVTLSCSPISGHRSVSWYQQTPGQGLQFLFEYFSETQRNKGNFPGRFSGRQFSNSRSEMNVSTLELGDSALYLCASSLEGTGFYEQYFGPGTRLTVT.

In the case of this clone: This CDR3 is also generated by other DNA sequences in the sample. The CDR3: CASSRGQGNTEAFF. The CDR3 nucleotides are TGCGCCAGCAGCAGGGGACAGGGGAACACTGAAGCTTTCTTT. J is TRBJ1-1 and V is TRBV5-1, with 9 bases identical to TRBD1. In germline, CDR1 is SGHRS, CDR2 YFSETQ. V was pared by 4 bases and J by 1 base, with 2 bases of the junction left unmatched. The length of the CDR3 is 14 residues.

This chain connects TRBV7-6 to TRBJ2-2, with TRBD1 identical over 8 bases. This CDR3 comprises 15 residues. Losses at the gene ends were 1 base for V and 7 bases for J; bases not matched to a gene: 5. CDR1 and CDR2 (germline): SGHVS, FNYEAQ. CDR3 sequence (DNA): TGTGCCAGCAGCTTAGAGGACAGGGAAAACGGGGAGCTGTTTTTT. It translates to CASSLEDRENGELFF.

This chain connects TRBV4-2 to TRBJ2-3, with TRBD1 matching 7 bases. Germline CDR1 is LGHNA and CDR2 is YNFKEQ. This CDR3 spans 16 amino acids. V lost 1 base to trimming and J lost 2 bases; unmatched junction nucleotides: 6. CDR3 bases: TGTGCCAGCAGCCAAGCTGACAGGGTTGACACAGATACGCAGTATTTT. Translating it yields CASSQADRVDTDTQYF.

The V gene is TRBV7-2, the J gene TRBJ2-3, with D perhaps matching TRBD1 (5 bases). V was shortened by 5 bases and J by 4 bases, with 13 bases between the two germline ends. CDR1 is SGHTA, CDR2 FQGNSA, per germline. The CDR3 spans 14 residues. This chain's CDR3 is CASSRSRGADTQYF. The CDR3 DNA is TGTGCCAGCAGCCGGAGTAGGGGCGCAGATACGCAGTATTTT.